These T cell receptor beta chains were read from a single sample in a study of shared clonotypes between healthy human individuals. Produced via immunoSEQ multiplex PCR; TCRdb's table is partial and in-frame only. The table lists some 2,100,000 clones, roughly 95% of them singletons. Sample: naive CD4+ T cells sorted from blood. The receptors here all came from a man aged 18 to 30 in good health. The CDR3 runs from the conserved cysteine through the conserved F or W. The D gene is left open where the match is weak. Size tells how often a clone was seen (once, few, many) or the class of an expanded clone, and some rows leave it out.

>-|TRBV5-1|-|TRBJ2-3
TGCGCCAGCAGCTTGGACGTGGCCGATACGCAGTATTTT
CASSLDVADTQYF
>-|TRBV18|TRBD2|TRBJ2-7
TGTGCCAGCTCCGCTCTCACCGCTAGCGGGAGCGAGTACGAGCAGTACTTC
CASSALTASGSEYEQYF
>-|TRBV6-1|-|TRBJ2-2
TGTGCCAGCAGTGAATTGGAATTGAACACCGGGGAGCTGTTTTTT
CASSELELNTGELFF
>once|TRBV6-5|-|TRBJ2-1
TGTGCCAGCAGCGCGGTCCTGGGCAATGAGCAGTTCTTC
CASSAVLGNEQFF
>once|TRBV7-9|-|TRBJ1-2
TGTGCCAGCAGCTTTACAGGGCAAAACTATGGCTACACCTTC
CASSFTGQNYGYTF
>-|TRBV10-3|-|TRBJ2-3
TGTGCCATCAGTGAGTCGGGTAGGACGGGTACGCAGTATTTT
CAISESGRTGTQYF
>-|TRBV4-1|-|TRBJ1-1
TGCGCCAGCAGCCAAGGTGCAGCCTCCGGTGGTGAAGCTTTCTTT
CASSQGAASGGEAFF
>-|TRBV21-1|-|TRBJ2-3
TGTGCCTGCTCCGGGGGGCTGAAGGGCACAGATACGCAGTATTTT
CACSGGLKGTDTQYF
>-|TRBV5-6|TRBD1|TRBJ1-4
TGTGCCAGCAGCGAGGACAGGGGCGCAGGTGAAAAACTGTTTTTT
CASSEDRGAGEKLFF
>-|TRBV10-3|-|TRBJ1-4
TGTGCCATCACGGCCAGGGAAGGAGAAAAACTGTTTTTT
CAITAREGEKLFF
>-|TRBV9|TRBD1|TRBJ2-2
TGTGCCAGCAGCCCCCTGGGGACAGTGAACACCGGGGAGCTGTTTTTT
CASSPLGTVNTGELFF
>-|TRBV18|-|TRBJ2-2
TGTGCCAGCTCACCAAGGCGGGTGGCCGGGGAGCTGTTTTTT
CASSPRRVAGELFF
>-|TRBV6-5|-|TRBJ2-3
TGTGCCAGCAGCTTAGCATTTCGCACAGATACGCAGTATTTT
CASSLAFRTDTQYF
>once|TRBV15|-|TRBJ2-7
TGTGCCACCAAACCTGCCGGGACTTCCTACGAGCAGTACTTC
CATKPAGTSYEQYF
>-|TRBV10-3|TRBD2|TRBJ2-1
TGTGCCATCGGGACTAGCGGGACCCCGAGCAATGAGCAGTTCTTC
CAIGTSGTPSNEQFF
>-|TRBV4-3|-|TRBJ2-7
TGCGCCAGCAGCCAAGATCGGGGGACATCGCGCGAGCAGTACTTC
CASSQDRGTSREQYF
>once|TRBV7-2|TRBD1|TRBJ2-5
TGTGCCAGCAGCTTCCACCCCGGGACAGGAGAGACCCAGTACTTC
CASSFHPGTGETQYF
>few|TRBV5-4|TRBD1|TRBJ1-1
TGTGCCAGCAGCACGGGGACAGAAAACACTGAAGCTTTCTTT
CASSTGTENTEAFF
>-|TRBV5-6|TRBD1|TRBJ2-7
TGTGCCAGCAGTGACAGGGGCACCTACGAGCAGTACTTC
CASSDRGTYEQYF
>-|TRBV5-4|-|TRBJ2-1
TGTGCCAGCAGCTTGGCGGAAGCAGGGACCGGCCAGTTCTTC
CASSLAEAGTGQFF
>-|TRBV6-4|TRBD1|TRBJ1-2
TGTGCCAGCAGCCGGACAGGGGACTATGGCTACACCTTC
CASSRTGDYGYTF
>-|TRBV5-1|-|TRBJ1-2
TGCGCCAGCAGCTTGGAAGGGCTAACTAACTATGGCTACACCTTC
CASSLEGLTNYGYTF
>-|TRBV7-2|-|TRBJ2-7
TGTGCCAGCAGCTTCACCCGGGGCTCCTACGAGCAGTACTTC
CASSFTRGSYEQYF
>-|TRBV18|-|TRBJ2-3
TGTGCCAGCTCATCGCAGGTCGGTGATACGCAGTATTTT
CASSSQVGDTQYF
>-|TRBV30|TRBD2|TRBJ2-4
TGTGCCTGGAGTGTTCGTACTAGCGGGAGGGGGAACATTCAGTACTTC
CAWSVRTSGRGNIQYF
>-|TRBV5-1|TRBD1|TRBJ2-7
TGCGCCAGCAGCCATGACTCCGGGACAGGCTCCTACGAGCAGTACTTC
CASSHDSGTGSYEQYF
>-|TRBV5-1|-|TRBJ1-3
TGCGCCAGCAGCTTGGAGACAGCCGTGGCTGGAAACACCATATATTTT
CASSLETAVAGNTIYF
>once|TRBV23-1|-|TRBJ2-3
TGCGCCAGCAGTCAATCGACCGGGGGATTTAGCACAGATACGCAGTATTTT
CASSQSTGGFSTDTQYF
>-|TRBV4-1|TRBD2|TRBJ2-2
TGCGCCAGCAGCCAAGGTGGGACTAGCGGGACCCGGAGGGAGCTGTTTTTT
CASSQGGTSGTRRELFF
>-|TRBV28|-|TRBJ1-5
TGTGCCAGCAGTTTAGTAGGTCAGCCCCAGCATTTT
CASSLVGQPQHF
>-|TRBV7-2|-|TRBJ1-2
TGTGCCAGCAGCGCAATCGCTTACCTGGGCGGCTACACCTTC
CASSAIAYLGGYTF
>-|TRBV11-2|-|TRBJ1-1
TGTGCCAGCAGTGAGGGTACTGAAGCTTTCTTT
CASSEGTEAFF
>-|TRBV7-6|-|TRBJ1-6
TGTGCCAGCAGCCAAACGGGCGAGAATAATTCACCCCTCCACTTT
CASSQTGENNSPLHF
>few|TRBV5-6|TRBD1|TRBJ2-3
TGTGCCAGCACCGGGACAGGGACGCTGAATACGCAGTATTTT
CASTGTGTLNTQYF
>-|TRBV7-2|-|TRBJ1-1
TGTGCCAGCAGCTTAGGGACGGCGAACACTGAAGCTTTCTTT
CASSLGTANTEAFF
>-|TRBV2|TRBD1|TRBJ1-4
TGTGCCAGCAGTGAACGGCAGGGGGGAGAAAAACTGTTTTTT
CASSERQGGEKLFF
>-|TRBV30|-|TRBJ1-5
TGTGCCTGGAGTGAGACCGACGACGGTCAGCCCCAGCATTTT
CAWSETDDGQPQHF
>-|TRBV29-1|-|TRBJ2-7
TGCAGCGTTAAAACAGGATTCGAGCAGTACTTC
CSVKTGFEQYF
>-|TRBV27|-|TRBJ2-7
TGTGCCAGCAGTCGCCAGGCGAACTACGAGCAGTACTTC
CASSRQANYEQYF
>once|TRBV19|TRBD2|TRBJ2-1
TGTGCCACAAGGGCGGAGGGGACTAGTTCCTACAATGAGCAGTTCTTC
CATRAEGTSSYNEQFF
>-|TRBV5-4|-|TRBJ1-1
TGTGCCAGCAGCTTGACAGCCCAGAACACTGAAGCTTTCTTT
CASSLTAQNTEAFF
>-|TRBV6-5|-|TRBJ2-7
TGTGCCAGCAAAGGGCAGTCCTACGAGCAGTACTTC
CASKGQSYEQYF
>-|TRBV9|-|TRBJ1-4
TGTGCCAGCAGCGGTACCGGGATCGTAAATGAAAAACTGTTTTTT
CASSGTGIVNEKLFF
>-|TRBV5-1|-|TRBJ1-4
TGCGCCAGCAATACAGGGTCTAATGAAAAACTGTTTTTT
CASNTGSNEKLFF
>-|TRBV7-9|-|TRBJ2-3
TGTGCCAGCAGCTTAGAATCGGCGGGATCAGATACGCAGTATTTT
CASSLESAGSDTQYF
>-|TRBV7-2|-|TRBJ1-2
TGTGCCAGCAGCTTGAATAGGGATGTCTATGGCTACACCTTC
CASSLNRDVYGYTF
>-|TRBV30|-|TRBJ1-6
TGTGCCTGGACAGATAATTCACCCCTCCACTTT
CAWTDNSPLHF
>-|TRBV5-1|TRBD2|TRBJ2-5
TGCGCCAGCAGCTTGGTTACTAGCGGGAGGGGACAAGAGACCCAGTACTTC
CASSLVTSGRGQETQYF
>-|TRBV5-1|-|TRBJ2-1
TGCGCCAGCAGCTATAGCGAATACAATGAGCAGTTCTTC
CASSYSEYNEQFF
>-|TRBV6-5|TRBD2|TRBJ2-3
TGTGCCAGCAGTTACTCGCGCGGGAGTACCCCAGATACGCAGTATTTT
CASSYSRGSTPDTQYF
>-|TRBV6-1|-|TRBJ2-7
TGTGCCAGCAGTGCTCTGGGGACGCTCAACGAGCAGTACTTC
CASSALGTLNEQYF
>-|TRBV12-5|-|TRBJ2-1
TGTGCTAGTGGTTTGGTCTTGGATGAGCAGTTCTTC
CASGLVLDEQFF
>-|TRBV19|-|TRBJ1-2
TGTGCCAGCAATCAACAGGGAAATGGTGGCTACACCTTC
CASNQQGNGGYTF
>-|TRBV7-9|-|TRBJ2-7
TGTGCCAGCAGCTTAAGGAGGCAGGGAAATTACCCTTACGAGCAGTACTTC
CASSLRRQGNYPYEQYF
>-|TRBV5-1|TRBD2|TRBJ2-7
TGCGCCAGCAGCTGGAATCCGGGACTAGCGGGAAGGTCCTACGAGCAGTACTTC
CASSWNPGLAGRSYEQYF
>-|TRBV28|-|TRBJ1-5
TGTGCCATAGGGAATGGGTATAGCAATCAGCCCCAGCATTTT
CAIGNGYSNQPQHF
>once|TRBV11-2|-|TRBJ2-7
TGTGCCAGCAGCCCCATTAGAGGGCCTGGGTACGAGCAGTACTTC
CASSPIRGPGYEQYF
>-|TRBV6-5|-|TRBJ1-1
TGTGCCAGCAGTTCCCCACTAAACACTGAAGCTTTCTTT
CASSSPLNTEAFF
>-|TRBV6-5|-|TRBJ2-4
TGTGCCAGCAGCCGAGAAGCCAAAAACATTCAGTACTTC
CASSREAKNIQYF
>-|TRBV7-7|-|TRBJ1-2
TGTGCTAGCAGCTTAGGGGCTCCGGGAGACTATGGCTACACCTTC
CASSLGAPGDYGYTF